The clone carrying this T cell receptor beta chain was counted between two and nine times. There are 18 residues in the CDR3. Germline CDR1 MGHDK, CDR2 SYGVNS. V shed 1 base and J 3 bases; nucleotides not matched to a gene: 13. This sample was taken from a study of response to subunit inactivated influenza vaccine. TCRdb independently ran MiXCR on the RT-PCR reads; one entry per CDR3 protein. The profile shows under 200,000 distinct CDR3 sequences, about 12% of them singletons. This sample also appeared in a second study, on T cells expressing NK-cell markers. That source adds: For TCR beta, cDNA was produced by 5'RACE template switching with UMIs. Sorted CD3+CD56-NKG2C+, CD3+CD56+NKG2C+ and CD3+CD56+NKG2C- T cells supplied the TCR beta repertoires. The sequencing cohort of eight donors included seven HCMV-seropositive individuals and one seronegative individual. These clonotypes additionally ranked first within the CD3+CD56-NKG2C+ fraction of a few donors.

The receptor comes from a man between 45 and 60 years old who received an inactivated influenza vaccine. The chain employs TRBV25-1 and TRBJ2-7; 9 nucleotides line up with TRBD1. The input for sequencing was CD8+ T cells sorted from PBMCs, taken 12 days after vaccination. The CDR3 DNA reads as TGTGCCAGCAGTGAATCCTTCCCCGGGACAGGGAAGGACTACGAGCAGTACTTC. It specifies CASSESFPGTGKDYEQYF.